This T cell receptor beta chain was recorded in a study of PD-1 blockade in mismatch repair-deficient tumors. The germline V gene encodes CDR1 SGHDN and CDR2 FVKESK. The CDR3 loop spans 16 amino acids. The junction had 10 bases not matched to a gene; V was cut back by 0 bases and J by 8 bases. Profiled with immunoSEQ multiplex PCR; TCRdb holds only in-frame clones, not every one. Seen here are some 51,000 clones, approximately 84% observed once, and the top ten hold roughly 8%. The chain employs TRBV14 and TRBJ1-2; the match to TRBD1 covers 9 bases. The input for sequencing was peripheral blood, taken more than 19 weeks after starting pembrolizumab. The TCR originated in an adult with mismatch repair-deficient cancer. This chain's CDR3 is CASSQDLGTGIQGYTF. The CDR3, as DNA: TGTGCCAGCAGCCAAGATCTGGGGACAGGGATACAGGGCTACACCTTC.